These 2 T cell receptor beta chains share one sample of origin, sequenced in a study of technical replicates of blood from several donors. Assay: immunoSEQ multiplex PCR; the TCRdb copy retains only in-frame clones and omits some. The top ten clones hold about 0.3% of a sample with 80,000 to 95,000 clones, about 96% of them seen once. What was sequenced was T cells isolated from PBMCs. The receptors come from a human donor in good health.

The CDR3 sequence: CASSLGGQIGYGYTF. The CDR3 region has the DNA TGTGCCAGCAGCTTGGGGGGACAGATCGGCTATGGCTACACCTTC. V and J are TRBV5-6 and TRBJ1-2, with 7 bases fitting TRBD1. With V trimmed by 0 bases and J by 4 bases, 6 bases remained unmatched. The CDR3 covers 15 residues. The germline CDR1 and CDR2 sequences are SGHDT and YYEEEE.

The chain joins TRBV11-3 to TRBJ2-1; TRBD1 aligns across 8 bases. The length of the CDR3 is 15 residues. Germline trimming cut 2 bases from V and 5 bases from J; bases unmatched to any gene: 5. Per germline, CDR1 SGHNT and CDR2 YENEEA. The DNA of the CDR3 is TGTGCCAGCAGCTTAATCACAGGGGGGAACAATGAGCAGTTCTTC. Amino acids: CASSLITGGNNEQFF.